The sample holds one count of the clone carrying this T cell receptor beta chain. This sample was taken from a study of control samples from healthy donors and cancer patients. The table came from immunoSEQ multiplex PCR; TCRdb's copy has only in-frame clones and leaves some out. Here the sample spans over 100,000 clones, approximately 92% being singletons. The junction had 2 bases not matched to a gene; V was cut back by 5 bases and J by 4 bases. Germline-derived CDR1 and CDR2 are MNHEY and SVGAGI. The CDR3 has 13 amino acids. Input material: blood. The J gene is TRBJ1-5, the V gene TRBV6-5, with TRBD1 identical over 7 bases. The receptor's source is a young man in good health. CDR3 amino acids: CASSRDSNQPQHF. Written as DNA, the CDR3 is TGTGCCAGCAGTAGGGACAGTAATCAGCCCCAGCATTTT.